Listed here is a single TCR beta chain. These data come from a study of blood T cell repertoires in COVID-19. TCRdb's table, derived via immunoSEQ multiplex PCR, lists solely in-frame clones and lacks some. The profile shows about 47,000 clones, roughly four fifths of them singletons. The TCR sequence derives from a woman aged 55-69 years with acute or convalescent COVID-19. Sequenced sample: peripheral blood.

Written as DNA, the CDR3 is TGTGCCAGCAGCGGAGGACAGGGGGCTCGGTCCTACAATGAGCAGTTCTTC. This gives the protein CASSGGQGARSYNEQFF. This chain joins TRBV9 and TRBJ2-1, with 11 positions matching TRBD1. Trimming at V came to 3 bases and at J to 1 base, leaving 6 bases not matched to a gene. This CDR3 is built from 17 residues. Germline loops: CDR1 SGDLS, CDR2 YYNGEE.